A selection of T cell receptor beta chains follows, all from one sample in a study of T cell responses to AZD1222 COVID-19 vaccine. Produced via immunoSEQ multiplex PCR; TCRdb's table is partial and in-frame only. Of some 150,000 clones in the sample, roughly nine tenths were seen once. The sequenced sample was peripheral blood, obtained 28 days after the second AZD1222 dose. The receptors come from an adult who received the AZD1222 COVID-19 vaccine. Each CDR3 is given with its conserved first and last residue.

V gene	J gene	CDR3 length	CDR3 protein
TRBV9	TRBJ2-7	14	CASSARNRPYEQYF
TRBV2	TRBJ1-1	11	CATAGDVRAFF
TRBV11-2	TRBJ1-1	13	CASSLILEGEAFF
TRBV5-1	TRBJ2-3	17	CASNPQSGRANRDTQYF
TRBV5-4	TRBJ2-7	14	CASSKGISPYEQYF
TRBV15	TRBJ1-4	15	CATSRTGELGEKLFF
TRBV4-3	TRBJ2-3	17	CASSQVKREGRPVTQYF
TRBV30	TRBJ2-7	14	CAWSVAGPPYEQYF
TRBV2	TRBJ2-7	14	CASTTSADRGEQYF
TRBV10-3	TRBJ1-1	15	CAISGGTVRTTEAFF
TRBV28	TRBJ1-4	14	CASSTAQGYEKLFF
TRBV4-3	TRBJ2-7	15	CASSQDTGMGYEQYF
TRBV7-9	TRBJ1-1	11	CASSATGQAFF
TRBV28	TRBJ1-1	14	CASTLGTISAEAFF
TRBV5-8	TRBJ1-2	13	CASRPGTGNGYTF
TRBV3-1/TRBV3-2	TRBJ1-5	15	CASSQASGTNQPQHF
TRBV4-1	TRBJ2-7	14	CASSHGTSSYEQYF
TRBV19	TRBJ2-2	14	CASIDRGNTGELFF
TRBV3-1/TRBV3-2	TRBJ2-2	15	CASSQGTFITGELFF
TRBV5-1	TRBJ2-7	13	CASSFSGGYEQYF